This TCR beta chain was profiled in a study of shared clonotypes between healthy human individuals. A note on this clone: Its matching antigen is unknown.

V was shortened by 4 bases and J by 2 bases, with 12 bases between the two germline ends. The CDR3 loop spans 15 amino acids. Per germline, CDR1 LGHNA and CDR2 YSLEER. Deep level was the assay's run setting. TCRdb's copy holds only in-frame clones and misses some; the assay was immunoSEQ multiplex PCR. Of approximately 1,500,000 clones in the sample, 98% were seen once. Study-wide results and limits: The donor pool, a small one, limited the genetic and exposure-history diversity represented. The sole specimen, blood, was sampled, and tissue repertoires likely differ. Some naive CD4 clonotypes, 4% to 6%, turned up in common across a handful of donors.

The sequenced material came from naive CD4+ T cells sorted from blood. Subset meaning: CD45RA+ positively selected. This TCR derives from a young man in good health. The rearrangement joins TRBV4-3 to TRBJ1-5; D might be TRBD1 (5 bases). CDR3 loop: CASSRDSRGNQPQHF. CDR3 nucleotides: TGCGCCAGCAGCCGAGACAGCCGGGGCAATCAGCCCCAGCATTTT.